The 32 T cell receptor beta chains below all came from one sample that was sequenced in a study of shared clonotypes between healthy human individuals. The method was immunoSEQ multiplex PCR; TCRdb's version includes in-frame clones alone and lacks a portion of them. The sample lists roughly 2.6 million clones; more than 80% were seen once. What was sequenced was naive CD4+ T cells sorted from blood. Subset reported: CD45RA+ positively selected. All receptors come from a man between 18 and 35 years old in good health.

The V call is TRBV19, the J call TRBJ1-2; D not resolved. V dropped 5 bases and J dropped 2 bases, with 15 bases sitting between them. The length of the CDR3 is 15 residues. CDR1 and CDR2 from the germline V gene are LNHDA and SQIVND (reference sequence). The CDR3 DNA reads as TGTGCCAGTAGTCCCCAAGGGTCACTCAACTATGGCTACACCTTC. Translated: CASSPQGSLNYGYTF.

The chain links TRBV9 to TRBJ2-2, with a possible D match to TRBD2 (5 bases). Trimming removed 4 bases at V and 4 bases at J, with 20 bases between. The CDR3 is 17 residues long. The germline gives CDR1 SGDLS, CDR2 YYNGEE. The CDR3 reads CASSHQAVLGLTGELFF. The CDR3 region has the DNA TGTGCCAGCAGCCACCAAGCCGTACTCGGACTCACCGGGGAGCTGTTTTTT. The full variable domain, rest sourced from reference TRBV9 and TRBJ2-2, is DSGVTQTPKHLITATGQRVTLRCSPRSGDLSVYWYQQSLDQGLQFLIQYYNGEERAKGNILERFSAQQFPDLHSELNLSSLELGDSALYFCASSHQAVLGLTGELFFGEGSRLTVL.

The V and J genes are TRBV2 and TRBJ2-5, with unresolved D. TRBJ2-7 explains the end of the DNA better; the J call may be wrong. The CDR3 runs 14 residues. Germline-derived CDR1 and CDR2 are SNHLY and FYNNEI. The chain's CDR3 is CASTLVAMGYEQYF. As DNA, the CDR3 is TGTGCCAGCACCCTAGTCGCAATGGGGTACGAGCAGTACTTC.

Regarding this clone: The same CDR3 can be traced to other DNA sequences in this sample. The V gene is TRBV2, the J gene TRBJ2-5; possibly TRBD1 for D (5 bases). Trimming took off 1 base at V and 1 base at J, with 7 bases between the two ends. Per the germline V gene, CDR1 is SNHLY and CDR2 is FYNNEI. The CDR3 contains 14 residues. Written as DNA, the CDR3 is TGTGCCAGCAGTGAAGTAGGGGTCCAAGAGACCCAGTACTTC. Protein sequence: CASSEVGVQETQYF.

This rearrangement joins TRBV6-5 to TRBJ2-7; 9 bases line up with TRBD1. The germline V gene has CDR1 MNHEY and CDR2 SVGAGI. The CDR3 has 15 residues. V lost 2 bases, J lost 9 bases, and 11 bases stayed unmatched. Here the CDR3 DNA reads TGTGCCAGCAGTTACGGAGGGACAGGGATCTTGGCGCAGTACTTC. It encodes CASSYGGTGILAQYF.

This chain uses TRBV4-3 with TRBJ2-5; 9 bases line up with TRBD1. The CDR3 contains 16 residues. The germline gives CDR1 LGHNA, CDR2 YSLEER. Germline trimming cut 4 bases from V and 7 bases from J; bases unmatched to any gene: 13. CDR3 DNA: TGCGCCAGCAGCCGAGGGACAGGGTATGGGGACGGGACCCAGTACTTC. Its translation is CASSRGTGYGDGTQYF.

The chain couples TRBV11-1 to TRBJ1-1; D is possibly TRBD1 (5 bases). CDR3 size: 16 residues. The germline V gene has CDR1 SGHAT and CDR2 FQDESV (reference sequence). Trimming left V 3 bases short and J 3 bases short, with 17 bases between. DNA for the CDR3: TGTGCCAGCAGCTTGGGGACTTACTCTCCGTACACTGAAGCTTTCTTT. This codes for CASSLGTYSPYTEAFF.

The chain is built from TRBV6-1 and TRBJ1-1; D is unclear. Germline CDR1 is MNHNS and CDR2 is SASEGT. The CDR3 is made up of 14 amino acids. V was cut by 1 base and J by 0 bases, with 6 bases left in between. DNA for the CDR3: TGTGCCAGCAGTGAAGACAGAATGAACACTGAAGCTTTCTTT. This sequence encodes CASSEDRMNTEAFF.

This rearrangement joins TRBV27 to TRBJ1-1; D not resolved. The CDR3 covers 14 residues. Germline V gene lookup returns CDR1 MNHEY and CDR2 SMNVEV (reference sequence). Trimming shortened V by 3 bases and J by 0 bases, and 8 bases separated the two germline ends. CDR3 coding DNA: TGTGCCAGCAGTTTCAGAATCATGAACACTGAAGCTTTCTTT. This encodes CASSFRIMNTEAFF.

Comments on this clone: Other DNA variants within this sample encode the same CDR3. V gene TRBV30 combines with J gene TRBJ2-1; D uncertain. Germline-derived CDR1 and CDR2 are GTSNPN and SVGIG (reference sequence). The CDR3 loop spans 11 amino acids. The ends were cut back, 0 bases at V and 10 bases at J, with 7 bases in the middle. The CDR3 here is CAWSVANEQFF. DNA of the CDR3: TGTGCCTGGAGTGTCGCCAACGAGCAGTTCTTC.

The chain has TRBV19 and TRBJ1-4, with D hard to call. With 6 bases removed from V and 5 bases from J, the gap between germline ends came to 16 bases. CDR3 size: 15 residues. Germline CDR1 is LNHDA and CDR2 is SQIVND (reference sequence). The CDR3 region is CASRVGSRPNEKLFF. The CDR3 nucleotides read TGTGCCAGTAGGGTGGGTTCCCGGCCAAATGAAAAACTGTTTTTT.

This clone has just one count. V gene TRBV7-2 combines with J gene TRBJ2-7, with 11 bases fitting TRBD2. There are 17 residues in the CDR3. Germline V gene sequence: CDR1 SGHTA, CDR2 FQGNSA. V shed 3 bases, J shed 5 bases, and the junction held 12 bases outside the gene matches. CDR3 nucleotides: TGTGCCAGCAGCTTCGACAGGTTTACTAGCGGGAGTAACGAGCAGTACTTC. Translation gives CASSFDRFTSGSNEQYF.

This rearrangement joins TRBV7-9 to TRBJ2-7; 8 bases align to TRBD1. V gave up 3 bases and J gave up 5 bases; unmatched junction bases: 9. CDR3 size: 15 residues. Looked up from germline, CDR1 is SEHNR and CDR2 is FQNEAQ (reference sequence). The CDR3: CASSFQTGVLNEQYF. The CDR3 DNA reads as TGTGCCAGCAGCTTTCAGACAGGGGTTTTAAACGAGCAGTACTTC.

The count of this clone is one. This chain uses TRBV2 with TRBJ1-5; possibly TRBD1 for D (5 bases). CDR3 length: 14 amino acids. With 4 bases removed from V and 3 bases from J, the gap between germline ends came to 10 bases. The V gene's germline CDR1 is SNHLY and CDR2 FYNNEI. CDR3 in amino acids: CASSASTVNQPQHF. The CDR3 region has the DNA TGTGCCAGCAGTGCTTCGACAGTCAATCAGCCCCAGCATTTT.

V and J are TRBV6-6 and TRBJ1-2; no clear D. This CDR3 has 14 amino acids. Trimming left V 6 bases short and J 5 bases short, with 16 bases between. Germline V gene sequence: CDR1 MNHNY, CDR2 SVGAGI (reference sequence). The CDR3 loop reads CASSFSQGSYGYTF. The DNA of the CDR3 is TGTGCCAGCAGCTTTTCACAAGGGTCGTATGGCTACACCTTC.

The chain recombines TRBV18 with TRBJ1-5; possibly TRBD1 for D (5 bases). Deletions cut 1 base from V and 0 bases from J, with 16 bases between. The CDR3 sequence is 18 residues long. Germline V gives CDR1 KGHSH, CDR2 LQKENI. The CDR3 sequence: CASSPRPGPGNSNQPQHF. CDR3 coding DNA: TGTGCCAGCTCACCACGACCGGGGCCAGGGAATAGCAATCAGCCCCAGCATTTT.

The count of this clone is one. The J gene is TRBJ2-2, the V gene TRBV6-1, with 9 bases that match TRBD1. V was pared by 7 bases and J by 1 base, with 4 bases of the junction left unmatched. The CDR3 consists of 15 residues. CDR1 is MNHNS and CDR2 is SASEGT in the germline V gene. CDR3 region: CASKRDRENTGELFF. The CDR3 nucleotides read TGTGCCAGCAAACGGGACAGGGAGAACACCGGGGAGCTGTTTTTT.

The chain joins TRBV28 to TRBJ2-5, with D possibly called TRBD1 or TRBD2 (6 bases each). The V end lost 7 bases, the J end lost 4 bases, and 22 bases lay between the germline ends. From germline, CDR1 is MDHEN and CDR2 SYDVKM. The CDR3 runs to 16 residues. CDR3 in amino acids: CASTQRGAPSRETQYF. DNA for the CDR3: TGTGCCAGCACCCAAAGGGGGGCCCCGAGCCGAGAGACCCAGTACTTC.

CDR3 region: CSVGQAGGTKLFF. The CDR3 nucleotides read TGCAGCGTTGGGCAGGCAGGAGGGACAAAACTGTTTTTT. V is TRBV29-1 and J is TRBJ1-4, with D possibly TRBD1 on 5 matching bases. The germline gives CDR1 SQVTM, CDR2 ANQGSEA. CDR3 length equals 13 residues. Between the trimmed V and J ends, which lost 4 bases and 10 bases, there was a span of 16 bases.

The V call is TRBV9, the J call TRBJ1-1; D gene unclear. The CDR3 runs 14 residues. The V end lost 1 base, the J end lost 10 bases, and 17 bases lay between the germline ends. Germline assignment: CDR1 SGDLS and CDR2 YYNGEE. Here the CDR3 reads CASSVSRDGWGAFF. For the CDR3, the DNA is TGTGCCAGCAGCGTAAGCCGGGATGGTTGGGGAGCTTTCTTT.

The chain carries TRBV5-6 and TRBJ1-2; TRBD1 agrees at 10 bases. The germline V gene has CDR1 SGHDT and CDR2 YYEEEE. CDR3 size: 17 residues. After removal of 4 bases from V and 0 bases from J, the junction contained 9 bases not matched to a gene. CDR3 bases: TGTGCCAGCAGCCTCCGACAGGGGGCCCTTTCTAACTATGGCTACACCTTC. This encodes CASSLRQGALSNYGYTF.

The chain couples TRBV18 to TRBJ2-7, with 8 bases aligning to TRBD1. CDR1 is KGHSH and CDR2 is LQKENI in the germline V gene. The trim removed 10 bases at V and 2 bases at J, leaving 10 bases unmatched. The CDR3 spans 14 residues. The DNA of the CDR3 is TGTGCCAAATATCTGGCAGGGGGCACCTACGAGCAGTACTTC. It codes for CAKYLAGGTYEQYF.

The chain combines TRBV27 with TRBJ1-4; 9 bases line up with TRBD1. The CDR3 runs 16 residues. Germline CDR1 and CDR2: MNHEY and SMNVEV (reference sequence). V dropped 5 bases and J dropped 7; count of bases not matched to a gene: 11. DNA of the CDR3: TGTGCCAGCAGTCCACTTACCGGGACAGGGAGTGAAAAACTGTTTTTT. It is translated as CASSPLTGTGSEKLFF. The entire variable domain, with the rest obtained from reference TRBV27 and TRBJ1-4, is as follows: EAQVTQNPRYLITVTGKKLTVTCSQNMNHEYMSWYRQDPGLGLRQIYYSMNVEVTDKGDVPEGYKVSRKEKRNFPLILESPSPNQTSLYFCASSPLTGTGSEKLFFGSGTQLSVL.

The rearrangement joins TRBV30 to TRBJ1-6; D uncertain. The CDR3 is 16 residues long. Trimming pared 3 bases from V and 1 base from J, leaving 13 bases between. In germline, CDR1 is GTSNPN, CDR2 SVGIG (reference sequence). The CDR3, as DNA: TGTGCCTGGAGAGGGTGGGTAGGGTCCTATAATTCACCCCTCCACTTT. Its translation is CAWRGWVGSYNSPLHF. Together with reference TRBV30 and TRBJ1-6, the CDR3 gives the full variable domain: SQTIHQWPATLVQPVGSPLSLECTVEGTSNPNLYWYRQAAGRGLQLLFYSVGIGQISSEVPQNLSASRPQDRQFILSSKKLLLSDSGFYLCAWRGWVGSYNSPLHFGNGTRLTVT.

The CDR3 nucleotides are TGTGCCAGCAGCTTAGGAGAGGGCCGCTACACCTTC. Protein: CASSLGEGRYTF. The chain carries TRBV5-4 and TRBJ1-2, with D uncertain. Germline lookup yields CDR1 SGHNT and CDR2 YYREEE (reference sequence). V dropped 2 bases and J dropped 9 bases, with 11 bases sitting between them. CDR3 length: 12 residues.

The rearrangement links TRBV6-1 to TRBJ1-3; D is uncertain. From germline, CDR1 is MNHNS and CDR2 SASEGT. The CDR3 totals 14 residues. Trimming shortened V by 1 base and J by 5 bases, and 9 bases separated the two germline ends. The CDR3 region has the DNA TGTGCCAGCAGTGAAGGAAGGTTTCGAAACACCATATATTTT. Its protein product is CASSEGRFRNTIYF.

This clone was observed a single time. The chain links TRBV11-1 to TRBJ2-3; 14 nucleotides match TRBD2. The CDR3 loop spans 16 amino acids. Germline V lookup: CDR1 SGHAT, CDR2 FQDESV (reference sequence). Trimming at V came to 2 bases and at J to 7 bases, leaving 5 bases not matched to a gene. The CDR3 spells CASSLRGLAGANTQYF. As DNA, the CDR3 is TGTGCCAGCAGCTTAAGGGGACTAGCGGGGGCGAATACGCAGTATTTT.

The J gene is TRBJ2-5, the V gene TRBV28, with D tentatively TRBD1 (6 bases). Per the germline V gene, CDR1 is MDHEN and CDR2 is SYDVKM. The V and J ends lost 4 bases and 2 bases respectively, with 17 bases between them. This CDR3 has 16 amino acids. CDR3 bases: TGTGCCAGCAGTTACAGGGTAGGCCCAATACAAGAGACCCAGTACTTC. Translated, it gives CASSYRVGPIQETQYF. The full variable domain, in which reference TRBV28 and TRBJ2-5 provide the parts outside the CDR3, is DVKVTQSSRYLVKRTGEKVFLECVQDMDHENMFWYRQDPGLGLRLIYFSYDVKMKEKGDIPEGYSVSREKKERFSLILESASTNQTSMYLCASSYRVGPIQETQYFGPGTRLLVL.

The V and J genes are TRBV7-8 and TRBJ2-3; D gene uncertain. Germline V gives CDR1 SGHVS, CDR2 FQNEAQ. The CDR3 is 14 amino acids. V gave up 6 bases and J gave up 1 base, with 11 bases separating them. The CDR3: CASRQTSRTDTQYF. CDR3 bases: TGTGCCAGCAGACAAACGTCGCGCACAGATACGCAGTATTTT.

Comment on this clone: This sample includes further DNA sequences coding for the same CDR3. This chain connects TRBV5-4 to TRBJ1-1; D gene uncertain. Germline CDR1 reads SGHNT; CDR2 reads YYREEE (reference sequence). The CDR3 consists of 13 residues. The germline V and J ends were trimmed by 4 bases and 2 bases, with 9 bases remaining between them. CDR3 amino acids: CASSLNSNTEAFF. Here the CDR3 DNA reads TGTGCCAGCAGCCTTAACAGCAACACTGAAGCTTTCTTT.

The genes are TRBV30 and TRBJ2-5, with D possibly being TRBD1 (5 bases). Germline lookup yields CDR1 GTSNPN and CDR2 SVGIG (reference sequence). Trimming left V 4 bases short and J 5 bases short, with 14 bases between. This CDR3 contains 13 residues. The chain's CDR3 is CAWIGPKGETQYF. The CDR3 nucleotides read TGTGCCTGGATCGGGCCTAAGGGGGAGACCCAGTACTTC.

The chain carries TRBV5-6 and TRBJ1-3; D might be TRBD1 (5 bases). Germline-derived CDR1 and CDR2 are SGHDT and YYEEEE. V lost 5 bases, J lost 3 bases, and 12 bases lay in between. This CDR3 is 14 amino acids long. For the CDR3, the DNA is TGTGCCAGCAGTCCGAAGCAGGGTGGAAACACCATATATTTT. Translated: CASSPKQGGNTIYF.